This T cell receptor (beta chain) was recovered during a study of blood T cells in healthy people across ages. V lost 0 bases and J 7 bases, leaving 22 bases between the germline ends. The CDR3 covers 17 residues. Germline V gene lookup returns CDR1 SGHRS and CDR2 YFSETQ. Primers used in a second PCR of roughly 7 to 11 cycles were a sample-barcoded 5' primer and a J-beta primer mix. TCRdb reanalysed the 5' RACE reads using MiXCR and keeps one entry per CDR3 protein. Among 1.5 million to 1.8 million distinct CDR3 sequences listed, 40% to 45% were seen once. The sequence derives from a woman aged 18-30 years in good health. The chain joins TRBV5-1 to TRBJ1-2, with D perhaps TRBD1 (6 bases). The sample comprised blood. For the CDR3, the DNA is TGCGCCAGCAGCTTGGATTCAGGGGCGGGTTTTCAAGGTGGCTACACCTTC. Amino acids: CASSLDSGAGFQGGYTF.